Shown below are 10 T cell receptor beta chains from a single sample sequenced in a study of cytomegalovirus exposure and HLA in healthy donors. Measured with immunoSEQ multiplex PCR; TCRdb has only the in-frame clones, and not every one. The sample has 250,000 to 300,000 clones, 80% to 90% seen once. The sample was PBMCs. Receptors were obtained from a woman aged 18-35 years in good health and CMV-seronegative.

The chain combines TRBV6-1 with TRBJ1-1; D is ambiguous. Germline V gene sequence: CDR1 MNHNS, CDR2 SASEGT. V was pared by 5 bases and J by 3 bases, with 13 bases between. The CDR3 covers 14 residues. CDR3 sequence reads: CASSNGISDTEAFF. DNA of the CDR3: TGTGCCAGCAGTAACGGGATCAGCGACACTGAAGCTTTCTTT.

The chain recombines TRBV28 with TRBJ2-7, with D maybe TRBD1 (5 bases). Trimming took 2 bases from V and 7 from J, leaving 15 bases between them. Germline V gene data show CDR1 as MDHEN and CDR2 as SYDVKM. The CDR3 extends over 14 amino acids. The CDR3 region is CASSLRGSGWEQYF. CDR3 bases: TGTGCCAGCAGTTTAAGGGGCTCCGGTTGGGAGCAGTACTTC.

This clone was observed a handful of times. The CDR3, as DNA: TGTGCCTGCTCGACAGGCGAGTATGGCTACACCTTC. It yields the protein CACSTGEYGYTF. The rearrangement uses TRBV30 and TRBJ1-2; tentative D call: TRBD1 (6 bases). Germline CDR1 GTSNPN, CDR2 SVGIG (reference sequence). The CDR3 has 12 amino acids. V lost 6 bases to trimming and J lost 5 bases, with 13 bases between them. The whole variable domain, remainder taken from reference TRBV30 and TRBJ1-2, is SQTIHQWPATLVQPVGSPLSLECTVEGTSNPNLYWYRQAAGRGLQLLFYSVGIGQISSEVPQNLSASRPQDRQFILSSKKLLLSDSGFYLCACSTGEYGYTFGSGTRLTVV.

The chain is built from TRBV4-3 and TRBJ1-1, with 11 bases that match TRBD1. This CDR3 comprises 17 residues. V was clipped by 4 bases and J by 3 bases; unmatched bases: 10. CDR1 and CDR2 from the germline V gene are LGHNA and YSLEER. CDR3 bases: TGCGCCAGCAGCCCTGGACAGGGGGCTAGGAAAGACACTGAAGCTTTCTTT. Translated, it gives CASSPGQGARKDTEAFF.

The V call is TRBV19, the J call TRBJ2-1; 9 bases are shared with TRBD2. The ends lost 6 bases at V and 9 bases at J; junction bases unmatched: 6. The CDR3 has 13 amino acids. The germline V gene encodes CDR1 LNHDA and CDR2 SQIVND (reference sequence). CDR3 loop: CASRVAGAAEQFF. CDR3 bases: TGTGCCAGTAGAGTAGCGGGAGCGGCTGAGCAGTTCTTC.

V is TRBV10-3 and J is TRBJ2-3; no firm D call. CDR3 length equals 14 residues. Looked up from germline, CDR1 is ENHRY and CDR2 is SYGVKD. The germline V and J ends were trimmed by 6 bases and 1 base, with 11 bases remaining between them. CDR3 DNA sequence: TGTGCCATCAGGCTTTCGGTGCGCACAGATACGCAGTATTTT. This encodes CAIRLSVRTDTQYF.

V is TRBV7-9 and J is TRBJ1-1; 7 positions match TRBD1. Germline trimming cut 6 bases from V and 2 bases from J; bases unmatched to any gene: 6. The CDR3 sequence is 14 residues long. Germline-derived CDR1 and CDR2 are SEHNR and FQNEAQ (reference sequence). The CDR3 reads CASSTGTDNTEAFF. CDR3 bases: TGTGCCAGCAGTACCGGGACAGATAACACTGAAGCTTTCTTT.

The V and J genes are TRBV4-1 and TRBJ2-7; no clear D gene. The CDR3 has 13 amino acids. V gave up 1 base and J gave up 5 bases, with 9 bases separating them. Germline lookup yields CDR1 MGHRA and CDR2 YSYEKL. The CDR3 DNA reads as TGCGCCAGCAGCCAAGTCTCGGGTAACGAGCAGTACTTC. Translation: CASSQVSGNEQYF.

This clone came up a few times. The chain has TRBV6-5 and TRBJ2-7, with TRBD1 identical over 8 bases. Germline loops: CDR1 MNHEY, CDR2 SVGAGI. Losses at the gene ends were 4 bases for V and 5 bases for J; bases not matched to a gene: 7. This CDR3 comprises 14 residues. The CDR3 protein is CASSFNRGYHEQYF. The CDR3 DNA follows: TGTGCCAGCAGTTTTAACAGGGGGTACCACGAGCAGTACTTC.

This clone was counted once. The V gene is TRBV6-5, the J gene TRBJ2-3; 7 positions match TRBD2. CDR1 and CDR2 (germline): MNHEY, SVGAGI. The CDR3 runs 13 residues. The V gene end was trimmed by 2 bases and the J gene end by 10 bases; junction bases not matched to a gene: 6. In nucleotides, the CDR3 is TGTGCCAGCAGTTACGGGAGCGGGAATCCGCAGTATTTT. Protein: CASSYGSGNPQYF.